A single sample is the source of the 20 T cell receptor beta chains below, sequenced in a study of T cells after yellow fever vaccination. TCRdb fed the 5' RACE reads into MiXCR, producing one record per CDR3 protein. The data hold 550,000 or so distinct CDR3 sequences, with about a fifth observed a single time. Sequences were derived from PBMCs, sampled 15 days after the yellow fever booster vaccination. The receptors stem from a young man who received the YFV17D yellow fever vaccine.

This clonotype was seen ten or more times. This rearrangement joins TRBV7-2 to TRBJ2-3, with D unclear. Trimming took 1 base from V and 2 from J, leaving 7 bases between them. Germline assignment: CDR1 SGHTA and CDR2 FQGNSA. This CDR3 comprises 14 residues. Written as DNA, the CDR3 is TGTGCCAGCAGCTTAGGTGGGCACACAGATACGCAGTATTTT. This codes for CASSLGGHTDTQYF.

This clonotype was observed at least ten times. Here the CDR3 DNA reads TGTGCCAGCAGCTTAGGGCTAGGAGAGACCCAGTACTTC. This encodes CASSLGLGETQYF. The chain employs TRBV7-2 and TRBJ2-5; D not resolved. CDR3 length equals 13 residues. The ends were cut back, 1 base at V and 4 bases at J, with 7 bases in the middle. Looked up from germline, CDR1 is SGHTA and CDR2 is FQGNSA.

The chain combines TRBV10-2 with TRBJ2-2; 9 nucleotides agree with TRBD1. The length of the CDR3 is 15 residues. V shed 7 bases and J 4 bases; nucleotides not matched to a gene: 7. The V gene's germline CDR1 is WSHSY and CDR2 SAAADI. The CDR3 sequence is CASNPQGARTGELFF. As DNA, the CDR3 is TGCGCCAGCAACCCACAGGGGGCTCGCACCGGGGAGCTGTTTTTT.

The rearrangement joins TRBV6-1 to TRBJ2-7, with 10 bases lining up with TRBD2. The CDR3 is made up of 14 amino acids. Losses at the gene ends were 8 bases for V and 0 bases for J; bases not matched to a gene: 4. From germline, CDR1 is MNHNS and CDR2 SASEGT. CDR3 nucleotides: TGTGCCAGCGGGGCTAGCGGGAGCTCCTACGAGCAGTACTTC. Translating it yields CASGASGSSYEQYF.

This clonotype has a single count. CDR3 amino acids: CAWSVEGPGELFF. Here the CDR3 DNA reads TGTGCCTGGAGTGTAGAAGGTCCCGGGGAGCTGTTTTTT. The V gene is TRBV30, the J gene TRBJ2-2; D gene ambiguous. The ends were cut back, 0 bases at V and 6 bases at J, with 8 bases in the middle. CDR3 length: 13 residues. The germline gives CDR1 GTSNPN, CDR2 SVGIG (reference sequence).

The V gene is TRBV7-8, the J gene TRBJ2-7; possibly TRBD1 or TRBD2 for D (6 bases each). Germline CDR1 reads SGHVS; CDR2 reads FQNEAQ. The CDR3 extends over 14 amino acids. Deletions cut 9 bases from V and 4 bases from J, with 19 bases between. The CDR3: CASSRGRGDYEQYF. The DNA of the CDR3 is TGTGCCAGTAGCCGGGGGCGGGGAGATTACGAGCAGTACTTC.

This clonotype came up a few times. This chain uses TRBV7-3 with TRBJ2-3; TRBD2 might be the D (5 bases). The length of the CDR3 is 15 residues. V was cut by 2 bases and J by 2 bases, with 11 bases left in between. Germline CDR1 reads SGHTA; CDR2 reads FQGTGA. The CDR3 DNA sequence: TGTGCCAGCAGCTTATCGGAAGCGGCCACAGATACGCAGTATTTT. As protein: CASSLSEAATDTQYF.

The sample holds a few counts of this clonotype. DNA of the CDR3: TGCAGCGTTGAGGCAGATTCCTACGAGCAGTACTTC. This encodes CSVEADSYEQYF. The chain combines TRBV29-1 with TRBJ2-7, with D unresolved. The ends were cut back, 3 bases at V and 1 base at J, with 7 bases in the middle. This CDR3 has 12 residues. Germline CDR1 and CDR2: SQVTM and ANQGSEA.

This clonotype was counted only a few times. The chain has TRBV5-1 and TRBJ1-5; D is uncertain. Trimming took off 4 bases at V and 0 bases at J, with 11 bases between the two ends. CDR3 length: 15 residues. Germline CDR1 SGHRS, CDR2 YFSETQ. The CDR3 here is CASSLYGDSNQPQHF. The CDR3 nucleotides read TGCGCCAGCAGCCTATACGGGGATAGCAATCAGCCCCAGCATTTT.

The CDR3 loop reads CSVDPGRGSQETQYF. CDR3 sequence (DNA): TGCAGCGTTGATCCGGGACGGGGGTCCCAAGAGACCCAGTACTTC. The chain combines TRBV29-1 with TRBJ2-5; tentative D call: TRBD2 (6 bases). V was clipped by 3 bases and J by 1 base, with 15 bases between them. The CDR3 consists of 15 residues. Germline values: CDR1 SQVTM, CDR2 ANQGSEA. Filled out from reference TRBV29-1 and TRBJ2-5, the complete variable domain reads SAVISQKPSRDICQRGTSLTIQCQVDSQVTMMFWYRQQPGQSLTLIATANQGSEATYESGFVIDKFPISRPNLTFSTLTVSNMSPEDSSIYLCSVDPGRGSQETQYFGPGTRLLVL.

The chain uses TRBV28 and TRBJ1-2; 7 nucleotides line up with TRBD1. CDR1 and CDR2 (germline): MDHEN, SYDVKM. With 5 bases clipped from V and 3 bases from J, the junction kept 9 bases outside the gene matches. The CDR3 has 15 amino acids. CDR3 protein: CASSPQDRVDYGYTF. Here the CDR3 DNA reads TGTGCCAGCAGTCCGCAAGACAGGGTCGACTATGGCTACACCTTC.

V gene TRBV5-1 combines with J gene TRBJ1-4; 7 nucleotides agree with TRBD1. Unmatched junction bases numbered 8, after V lost 4 bases and J lost 8 bases. The CDR3 consists of 14 residues. The germline gives CDR1 SGHRS, CDR2 YFSETQ. The CDR3 bases are TGCGCCAGCAGCCTAGGGGGCGGACGCGAAAAACTGTTTTTT. Amino acid sequence: CASSLGGGREKLFF.

The rearrangement joins TRBV6-1 to TRBJ2-1; 9 bases agree with TRBD2. This CDR3 has 14 residues. Germline V gene lookup returns CDR1 MNHNS and CDR2 SASEGT. The junction had 5 bases not matched to a gene; V was cut back by 7 bases and J by 4 bases. The CDR3 is CASTQREAYNEQFF. Here the CDR3 DNA reads TGTGCCAGCACCCAGCGGGAGGCGTACAATGAGCAGTTCTTC.

This clonotype was detected once. This is likely a read error, given that the CDR3 carries no conserved phenylalanine or tryptophan at its end. This chain links TRBV7-9 with TRBJ2-1; D uncertain. Trimming shortened V by 1 base and J by 9 bases, and 1 base separated the two germline ends. This CDR3 spans 10 amino acids. Germline CDR1 SEHNR, CDR2 FQNEAQ (reference sequence). The CDR3, as DNA: TGTGCCAGCAGCTTAGGTGAGCAGTTCTTG. It codes for CASSLGEQFL.

This clonotype came up a few times. The rearrangement links TRBV5-8 to TRBJ1-2, with TRBD1 identical over 9 bases. Trimming removed 4 bases from V and 5 bases from J; junction bases left unmatched: 6. Per germline, CDR1 SGHTS and CDR2 YDEGEE. The CDR3 consists of 14 residues. CDR3 loop: CASSRTGGGYGYTF. The CDR3 DNA is TGTGCCAGCAGCCGAACAGGGGGCGGGTATGGCTACACCTTC. The full variable domain, in which reference TRBV5-8 and TRBJ1-2 provide the parts outside the CDR3, is EAGVTQSPTHLIKTRGQQATLRCSPISGHTSVYWYQQALGLGLQFLLWYDEGEERNRGNFPPRFSGRQFPNYSSELNVNALELEDSALYLCASSRTGGGYGYTFGSGTRLTVV.

The V and J genes are TRBV29-1 and TRBJ1-2; D is perhaps TRBD1 (6 bases). The germline V gene has CDR1 SQVTM and CDR2 ANQGSEA. V lost 7 bases, J lost 7 bases, and 13 bases lay in between. CDR3 size: 11 residues. CDR3 in DNA: TGCAGCGGGGGGGCAGCGAGTGGCTACACCTTC. Amino acids: CSGGAASGYTF.

A few counts support this clonotype. The V call is TRBV30, the J call TRBJ2-1; D unresolved. CDR1 and CDR2 from the germline V gene are GTSNPN and SVGIG (reference sequence). With 1 base removed from V and 5 bases from J, the gap between germline ends came to 9 bases. This CDR3 is 13 amino acids long. The CDR3 loop reads CAWSGLGNNEQFF. The CDR3 DNA reads as TGTGCCTGGAGTGGCCTAGGGAACAATGAGCAGTTCTTC.

There are many counts of this clonotype. This chain links TRBV7-9 with TRBJ2-2, with 8 bases that match TRBD1. In germline, CDR1 is SEHNR, CDR2 FQNEAQ (reference sequence). V trimming: 1 base; J trimming: 1 base; junction bases outside the gene matches: 5. The CDR3 covers 17 residues. Written as DNA, the CDR3 is TGTGCCAGCAGCTTAGAAGTCGGGACAGGGAACACCGGGGAGCTGTTTTTT. Translated, it gives CASSLEVGTGNTGELFF.

This chain connects TRBV7-8 to TRBJ2-1, with 15 nucleotides matching TRBD2. In germline, CDR1 is SGHVS, CDR2 FQNEAQ. V lost 5 bases to trimming and J lost 2 bases; unmatched junction nucleotides: 4. This CDR3 has 17 residues. The CDR3 spells CASSLRTSGRAYNEQFF. Here the CDR3 DNA reads TGTGCCAGCAGCCTTAGGACTAGCGGGAGGGCCTACAATGAGCAGTTCTTC.

The J gene is TRBJ2-7, the V gene TRBV7-2; 7 bases map to TRBD2. CDR1 SGHTA and CDR2 FQGNSA come from the germline V gene. V trimming: 5 bases; J trimming: 3 bases; junction bases outside the gene matches: 7. The length of the CDR3 is 14 residues. Written as DNA, the CDR3 is TGTGCCAGCAGCCGATGGGGGAGGGACTACGAGCAGTACTTC. This codes for CASSRWGRDYEQYF.